The sequence of this TCR beta chain was determined in a study of blood T cell repertoires in COVID-19 (dated by TCRdb to 2018 to 2020). A note on the overall study: The collaborator samples originated in the United States, Italy and Spain and spanned the acute and convalescent phases of COVID-19. Where available, HLA class I and class II types were obtained from metadata supplied by the sample provider rather than from assay-based typing. Subjects who had been exposed to COVID-19, were actively infected with it, or had recovered from it provided the deeply sampled blood TCRbeta repertoires that made up the dataset. Nearly every sample came with metadata listing a de-identified subject ID, COVID-19 status, age in years and sex. The prospective study material was composed of cDNA or gDNA derived from T cells, B-cell-depleted T cells, or PBMCs. The repertoires were released in a freely available public database meant as a resource for research on the immune response to SARS-CoV-2. The samples were drawn from two sources: the first 160 participants of the ongoing ImmuneRACE study, and 1,000 to 1,500 subjects contributed by 6 global collaborators. Paper-wide results and their limitations: The quantity of clinical and demographic metadata differed by source and by participant and was supplied without curation.

Collaborating institutions collected whole blood in K2EDTA tubes following their own protocols. Collaborator samples were shipped for TCRbeta analysis as frozen whole blood, isolated PBMCs, or DNA extracted from either sample type. The immunoSEQ Assay, a bias-controlled multiplex PCR, was used to amplify TCRbeta CDR3 regions from genomic DNA. In the source study's methods: The number of nucleated cells in each sample was estimated from the amplification of reference gene primers within the assay. Sequence reads were collapsed and filtered to measure the absolute abundance of every unique TCRbeta CDR3 rearrangement. For each sample, productive Simpson clonality was calculated as the square root of Simpson's diversity index over productive rearrangements. TCRdb holds this immuneACCESS table with in-frame rearrangements only. Some clones are missing; in checked studies, unresolved V genes explain under half, and the rest has no known cause. That table supplies the V and J calls and clone size; D and trimming were determined from the DNA. The sample table shows 85,000 to 100,000 clones, and around 72% are seen once. The ten most abundant clones make up about 26% of the sample.

V sheds 1 base and J sheds 3 bases, leaving 10 bases between their ends. The CDR3 has 15 amino acids, counting the end cysteine and phenylalanine. The CDR3 DNA has 45 bases and is translated from base 1. CDR1 and CDR2 (LGHNA, YSLEER) derive from the germline V gene. As to this clone: Its antigen has not been determined. No much larger clone exists at a distance of one base, and base qualities are not known.

The TCR originated in a woman aged 60-75 years in a cohort sampled during active or convalescent COVID-19. The chain links TRBV4-3 with TRBJ2-1; TRBD1 is perhaps the D gene, given 6 matching bases. Input material: peripheral blood. The DNA sequence follows: TGCGCCAGCAGCCAAGGTCCAGGGGTCTACAATGAGCAGTTCTTC. Translated, this is CASSQGPGVYNEQFF.